This TCR beta chain was identified in a study of blood T cell repertoires in COVID-19. The method was immunoSEQ multiplex PCR; TCRdb's version includes in-frame clones alone and lacks a portion of them. The table includes 110,000 or so clones, roughly nine tenths detected once. Trimming took 5 bases from V and 2 from J, leaving 13 bases between them. The CDR3 covers 14 residues. The germline CDR1 and CDR2 sequences are SGHTA and FQGNSA. This TCR was sampled from a man between 70 and 80 years old with active or convalescent COVID-19. This chain uses TRBV7-2 with TRBJ2-7; possibly TRBD2 for D (5 bases). Material: peripheral blood. CDR3 region: CASSLGVVPYEQYF. The CDR3 DNA is TGTGCCAGCAGCCTCGGGGTAGTCCCCTACGAGCAGTACTTC.